The 5 T cell receptor beta chains below come from one sample, sequenced in a study of blood T cell repertoires in COVID-19. Assay used: immunoSEQ multiplex PCR; TCRdb lists only in-frame clones, some missing. This sample yields more than 150,000 clones, of which about four fifths are seen a single time; about 15% belongs to the top ten. The sequencing sample was made of peripheral blood. These receptors were obtained from an elderly woman with acute or convalescent COVID-19.

V gene TRBV28 combines with J gene TRBJ2-5, with 10 bases matching TRBD2. This CDR3 contains 17 residues. Trimming cost V 5 bases and J 1 base; bases outside gene matches: 10. Germline assignment: CDR1 MDHEN and CDR2 SYDVKM. The CDR3 bases are TGTGCCAGCAGTACGCCGTCTATAGCGGGGGGCCAAGAGACCCAGTACTTC. This sequence encodes CASSTPSIAGGQETQYF.

The V call is TRBV29-1, the J call TRBJ1-4; possible D gene TRBD1, 5 bases. The CDR3 contains 13 residues. CDR1 SQVTM and CDR2 ANQGSEA come from the germline V gene. The V gene lost 4 bases and the J gene lost 6 bases, with 12 bases spanning the gap. The CDR3 coding sequence is TGCAGCGTTGGCTTCGGAGGGGATGAAAAACTGTTTTTT. Its translation: CSVGFGGDEKLFF.

The V gene is TRBV19, the J gene TRBJ2-5; 8 bases fit TRBD1. CDR1 is LNHDA, CDR2 SQIVND, per germline (reference sequence). CDR3 length equals 12 residues. Losses at the gene ends were 5 bases for V and 7 bases for J; bases not matched to a gene: 3. This CDR3 is CASSRQGRTQYF. In nucleotides, the CDR3 is TGTGCCAGTAGTCGACAGGGGCGGACCCAGTACTTC.

This sequence joins TRBV15 and TRBJ1-5, with D perhaps TRBD1 (6 bases). The CDR3 is made up of 17 amino acids. Germline V gene lookup returns CDR1 LNHNV and CDR2 YYDKDF (reference sequence). V was cut by 0 bases and J by 3 bases, with 15 bases left in between. CDR3 bases: TGTGCCACCAGCAGAGATCGACGGCAGGGGATCAATCAGCCCCAGCATTTT. This sequence encodes CATSRDRRQGINQPQHF.

The chain's CDR3 is CASSQDPTAGNTIYF. The CDR3 bases are TGCGCCAGCAGCCAAGACCCAACAGCCGGAAACACCATATATTTT. The gene calls are TRBV4-1 and TRBJ1-3; D is unclear. The V gene's germline CDR1 is MGHRA and CDR2 YSYEKL. This CDR3 region has 15 residues. With 0 bases removed from V and 4 bases from J, the gap between germline ends came to 10 bases.